This TCR beta chain stems from a study of shared clonotypes between healthy human individuals. On this clone itself: Its target is not known.

The CDR3 sequence is 17 residues long. Germline V CDR1 and CDR2: SGHRS, YFSETQ. V lost 3 bases to trimming and J lost 2 bases; unmatched junction nucleotides: 5. Clones were sequenced by immunoSEQ multiplex PCR, and TCRdb holds only the in-frame ones, with some missing. The repertoire includes some 2,100,000 clones, almost 96% of them detected once, and approximately 0.13% sits in the top ten. Healthy HIV-negative adults without recent acute infections or vaccinations served as donors. CD4+ cell separation produced CD45RA+ naive and CD45RA-negative memory subsets. General observations from the study: Among a handful of donors, around 5% of naive CD4 clonotypes were found in common. In general, naive subsets displayed greater estimated richness than memory subsets did.

The clonotype was recovered from a man aged 18 to 30 in good health. This chain joins TRBV5-1 and TRBJ2-3; 14 bases are shared with TRBD2. Sequenced input: naive CD4+ T cells sorted from blood. Indicated subset: CD45RA+ positively selected. The CDR3 DNA reads as TGCGCCAGCAGCTGGGGACTAGCGGGAGTGAACACAGATACGCAGTATTTT. Residues: CASSWGLAGVNTDTQYF.